This TCR beta chain was documented in a study of T-cell memory formation after mild COVID-19. This clonotype has only a few counts. The antigen remains unidentified. Study-wide results and limits: Later expanders leaned toward CD4+, whereas clones contracting from day 15 to 85 were balanced CD4/CD8.

A single record per CDR3 protein comes from TCRdb applying MiXCR to the 5' RACE reads. The sample yields 350,000 to 450,000 distinct CDR3 sequences, roughly an eighth seen once. Trimming stripped 3 bases from V and 2 bases from J, with 16 bases between. The germline V gene encodes CDR1 ENHRY and CDR2 SYGVKD. CDR3 length equals 16 residues. This receptor was obtained from a man between 18 and 29 years old who had mild COVID-19 (a few samples of this study predate the infection). Cell type and time point are not known. Sequenced input: PBMCs or a T cell subset sorted from them (not recorded which). This rearrangement joins TRBV10-3 to TRBJ2-5; a weak D match, TRBD2 (6 bases). The CDR3 protein is CAISDPGVQGQETQYF. In DNA, the CDR3 is TGTGCCATCAGTGACCCGGGGGTCCAGGGACAAGAGACCCAGTACTTC.